This T cell receptor beta chain was retrieved from a study of blood T cell repertoires in COVID-19. Germline V CDR1 and CDR2: SNHLY, FYNNEI. V dropped 2 bases and J dropped 6; count of bases not matched to a gene: 4. CDR3 length: 15 residues. Clones were sequenced by immunoSEQ multiplex PCR, and TCRdb holds only the in-frame ones, with some missing. There are approximately 200,000 clones in the sample; roughly 80% occur only once, and roughly an eighth lies in the top ten. Sequenced material: peripheral blood. The chain links TRBV2 to TRBJ2-7, with 13 bases that match TRBD2. The origin of this receptor is a woman aged 45 to 65 with acute or convalescent COVID-19. In DNA, the CDR3 is TGTGCCAGCAGTGAAATAGGACTAGCGGGAGCCGAGCAGTACTTC. Amino acids: CASSEIGLAGAEQYF. The variable domain in full, with the rest retrieved from reference TRBV2 and TRBJ2-7, is EPEVTQTPSHQVTQMGQEVILRCVPISNHLYFYWYRQILGQKVEFLVSFYNNEISEKSEIFDDQFSVERPDGSNFTLKIRSTKLEDSAMYFCASSEIGLAGAEQYFGPGTRLTVT.